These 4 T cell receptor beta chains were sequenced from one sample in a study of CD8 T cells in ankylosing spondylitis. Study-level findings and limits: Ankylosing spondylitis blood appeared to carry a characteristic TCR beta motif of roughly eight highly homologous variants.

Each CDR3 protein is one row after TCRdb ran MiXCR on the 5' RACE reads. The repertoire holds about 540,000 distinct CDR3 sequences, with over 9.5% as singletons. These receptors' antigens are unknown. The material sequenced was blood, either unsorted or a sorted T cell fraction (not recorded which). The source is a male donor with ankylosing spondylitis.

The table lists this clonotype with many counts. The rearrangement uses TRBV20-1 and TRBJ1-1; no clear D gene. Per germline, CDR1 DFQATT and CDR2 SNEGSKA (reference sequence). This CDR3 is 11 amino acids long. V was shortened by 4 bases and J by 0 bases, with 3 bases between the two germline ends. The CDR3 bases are TGCAGTGCTATACTGAACACTGAAGCTTTCTTT. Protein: CSAILNTEAFF.

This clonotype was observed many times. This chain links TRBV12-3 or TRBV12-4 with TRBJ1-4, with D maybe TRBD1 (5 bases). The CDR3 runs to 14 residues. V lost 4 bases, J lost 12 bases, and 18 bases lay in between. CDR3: CASSSTGPSRELFF. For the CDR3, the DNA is TGTGCCAGCAGTTCTACAGGTCCTTCCAGGGAACTGTTTTTT.

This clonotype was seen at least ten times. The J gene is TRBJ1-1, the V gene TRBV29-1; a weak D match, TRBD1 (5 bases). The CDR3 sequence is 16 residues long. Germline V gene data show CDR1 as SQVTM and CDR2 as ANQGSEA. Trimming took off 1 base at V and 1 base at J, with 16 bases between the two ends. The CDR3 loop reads CSVEGVAGKTNTEAFF. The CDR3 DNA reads TGCAGCGTTGAAGGGGTAGCAGGGAAGACGAACACTGAAGCTTTCTTT. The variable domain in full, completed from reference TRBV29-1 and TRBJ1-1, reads SAVISQKPSRDICQRGTSLTIQCQVDSQVTMMFWYRQQPGQSLTLIATANQGSEATYESGFVIDKFPISRPNLTFSTLTVSNMSPEDSSIYLCSVEGVAGKTNTEAFFGQGTRLTVV.

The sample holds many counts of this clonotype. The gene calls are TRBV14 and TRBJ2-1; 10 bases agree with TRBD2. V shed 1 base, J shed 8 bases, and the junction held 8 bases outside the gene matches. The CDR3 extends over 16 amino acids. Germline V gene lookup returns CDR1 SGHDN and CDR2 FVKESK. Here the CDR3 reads CASSQGRSSGSHEQFF. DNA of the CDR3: TGTGCCAGCAGCCAAGGTCGGTCTAGCGGGAGTCATGAGCAGTTCTTC. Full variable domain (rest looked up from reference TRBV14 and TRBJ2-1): EAGVTQFPSHSVIEKGQTVTLRCDPISGHDNLYWYRRVMGKEIKFLLHFVKESKQDESGMPNNRFLAERTGGTYSTLKVQPAELEDSGVYFCASSQGRSSGSHEQFFGPGTRLTVL.